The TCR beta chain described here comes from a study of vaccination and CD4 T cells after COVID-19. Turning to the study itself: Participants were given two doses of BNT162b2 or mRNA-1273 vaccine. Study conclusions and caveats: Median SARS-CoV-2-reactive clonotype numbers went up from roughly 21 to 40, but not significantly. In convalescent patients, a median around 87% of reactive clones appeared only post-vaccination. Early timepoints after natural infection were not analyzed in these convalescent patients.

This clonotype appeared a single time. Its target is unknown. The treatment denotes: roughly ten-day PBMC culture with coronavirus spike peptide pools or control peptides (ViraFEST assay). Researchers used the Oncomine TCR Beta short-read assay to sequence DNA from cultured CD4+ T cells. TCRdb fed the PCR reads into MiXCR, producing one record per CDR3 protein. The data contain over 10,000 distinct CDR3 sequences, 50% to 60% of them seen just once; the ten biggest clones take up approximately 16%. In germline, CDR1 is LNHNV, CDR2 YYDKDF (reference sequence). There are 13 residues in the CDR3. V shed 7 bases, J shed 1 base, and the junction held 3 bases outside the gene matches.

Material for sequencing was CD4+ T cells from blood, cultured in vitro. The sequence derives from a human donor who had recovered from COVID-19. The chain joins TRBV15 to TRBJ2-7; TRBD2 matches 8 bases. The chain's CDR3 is CATNLAGSYEQYF. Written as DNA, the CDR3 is TGTGCCACCAACTTAGCGGGATCCTACGAGCAGTACTTC.